The rows below give T cell receptor beta chains drawn from one sample of a study of T cell changes during pregnancy in multiple sclerosis. TCRdb's table, derived via immunoSEQ multiplex PCR, lists solely in-frame clones and lacks some. This sample has around 12,000 clones, with approximately 88% found just once. Source: CD8+ T cells from peripheral blood mononuclear cells, taken in the second trimester of pregnancy. These receptors all stem from a female donor in good health, enrolled as a control in a pregnancy study. Each CDR3 is given with its conserved first and last residue. The order of the fields is clone size, D gene, J gene, V gene, CDR3 protein, CDR3 DNA. D genes are given only for firm matches. The listing skips clone size in some rows; elsewhere it reads once, few, many or a size class.

abundance: .
d_gene: .
j_gene: TRBJ2-7
v_gene: TRBV28
CDR3aa: CASSLTQNRARYEQYF
CDR3nt: TGTGCCAGCAGTCTTACACAAAACAGGGCTCGCTACGAGCAGTACTTC

abundance: .
d_gene: .
j_gene: TRBJ2-7
v_gene: TRBV7-3
CDR3aa: CASSFQGFGDEQYF
CDR3nt: TGTGCCAGCAGCTTTCAGGGGTTCGGGGACGAGCAGTACTTC

abundance: .
d_gene: TRBD1
j_gene: TRBJ1-5
v_gene: TRBV2
CDR3aa: CASSVQGDQPQHF
CDR3nt: TGTGCCAGCAGTGTACAGGGGGATCAGCCCCAGCATTTT

abundance: .
d_gene: .
j_gene: TRBJ1-4
v_gene: TRBV6-9
CDR3aa: CASSYRRRNEKLFF
CDR3nt: TGTGCCAGCAGTTATAGGCGGAGAAATGAAAAACTGTTTTTT

abundance: .
d_gene: .
j_gene: TRBJ1-1
v_gene: TRBV29-1
CDR3aa: CSVPEQGEAFF
CDR3nt: TGCAGCGTTCCAGAACAGGGTGAAGCTTTCTTT

abundance: .
d_gene: TRBD1
j_gene: TRBJ2-7
v_gene: TRBV11-2
CDR3aa: CASSLGSGGISSYEQYF
CDR3nt: TGTGCCAGCAGCCTAGGATCAGGGGGAATCAGCTCCTACGAGCAGTACTTC

abundance: once
d_gene: TRBD1
j_gene: TRBJ2-4
v_gene: TRBV6-1
CDR3aa: CASSDGTGGTSIQYF
CDR3nt: TGTGCCAGCAGTGACGGGACAGGGGGGACGTCCATTCAGTACTTC

abundance: .
d_gene: .
j_gene: TRBJ2-7
v_gene: TRBV11-2
CDR3aa: CASSPLPASFNSYEQYF
CDR3nt: TGTGCCAGCAGCCCTCTTCCCGCTTCCTTTAACAGCTACGAGCAGTACTTC

abundance: .
d_gene: .
j_gene: TRBJ2-7
v_gene: TRBV30
CDR3aa: CAWSVLGGYEQYF
CDR3nt: TGTGCCTGGAGTGTTTTGGGGGGTTACGAGCAGTACTTC

abundance: .
d_gene: .
j_gene: TRBJ2-3
v_gene: TRBV7-8
CDR3aa: CASSLGPVGNVADTQYF
CDR3nt: TGTGCCAGCAGCTTAGGCCCCGTCGGGAACGTCGCAGATACGCAGTATTTT

abundance: .
d_gene: .
j_gene: TRBJ1-1
v_gene: TRBV30
CDR3aa: CAWSLEGPFTEAFF
CDR3nt: TGTGCCTGGAGTTTAGAGGGCCCTTTCACTGAAGCTTTCTTT

abundance: .
d_gene: TRBD1
j_gene: TRBJ1-1
v_gene: TRBV28
CDR3aa: CASRIDRGTEAFF
CDR3nt: TGTGCCAGCAGAATCGACAGGGGCACTGAAGCTTTCTTT

abundance: .
d_gene: TRBD2
j_gene: TRBJ2-1
v_gene: TRBV11-1
CDR3aa: CASSSGEGLVHNEQFF
CDR3nt: TGTGCCAGCAGTTCGGGAGAAGGACTAGTTCACAATGAGCAGTTCTTC

abundance: .
d_gene: TRBD1
j_gene: TRBJ1-4
v_gene: TRBV4-2
CDR3aa: CASSQRDRGETNEKLFF
CDR3nt: TGTGCCAGCAGCCAAAGGGACAGGGGGGAGACTAATGAAAAACTGTTTTTT

abundance: .
d_gene: TRBD1
j_gene: TRBJ2-7
v_gene: TRBV28
CDR3aa: CASSSGTGEVRTSYEQYF
CDR3nt: TGTGCCAGCAGTTCGGGGACAGGGGAAGTCCGGACTTCCTACGAGCAGTACTTC

abundance: .
d_gene: .
j_gene: TRBJ2-1
v_gene: TRBV18
CDR3aa: CASSPFWGGISYNEQFF
CDR3nt: TGTGCCAGCTCCCCTTTCTGGGGGGGCATCTCCTACAATGAGCAGTTCTTC

abundance: .
d_gene: TRBD2
j_gene: TRBJ2-1
v_gene: TRBV19
CDR3aa: CASSGGGVYNEQFF
CDR3nt: TGTGCCAGTAGTGGCGGGGGAGTGTACAATGAGCAGTTCTTC

abundance: .
d_gene: TRBD2
j_gene: TRBJ2-7
v_gene: TRBV7-9
CDR3aa: CASSLSGRAYEQYF
CDR3nt: TGTGCCAGCAGCTTATCCGGGAGGGCCTACGAGCAGTACTTC

abundance: .
d_gene: TRBD1
j_gene: TRBJ2-7
v_gene: TRBV28
CDR3aa: CASRPRDRGTYEQYF
CDR3nt: TGTGCCAGCAGACCCCGGGACAGGGGGACCTACGAGCAGTACTTC

abundance: .
d_gene: TRBD1
j_gene: TRBJ2-7
v_gene: TRBV28
CDR3aa: CASCGRTGAYEQYF
CDR3nt: TGTGCCAGCTGCGGCAGGACAGGGGCCTACGAGCAGTACTTC

abundance: .
d_gene: TRBD2
j_gene: TRBJ2-7
v_gene: TRBV5-4
CDR3aa: CASSPWTSGVYEQYF
CDR3nt: TGTGCCAGCAGCCCCTGGACTAGCGGGGTTTACGAGCAGTACTTC

abundance: .
d_gene: .
j_gene: TRBJ2-1
v_gene: TRBV7-8
CDR3aa: CASSLAPRGQIYNEQFF
CDR3nt: TGTGCCAGCAGCTTAGCGCCCAGGGGTCAAATTTACAATGAGCAGTTCTTC

abundance: .
d_gene: .
j_gene: TRBJ2-2
v_gene: TRBV19
CDR3aa: CASSMPNVAENTGELFF
CDR3nt: TGTGCCAGTAGTATGCCAAACGTGGCTGAGAACACCGGGGAGCTGTTTTTT

abundance: .
d_gene: TRBD2
j_gene: TRBJ2-4
v_gene: TRBV10-3
CDR3aa: CAISDGGGEVNIQYF
CDR3nt: TGTGCCATCAGTGATGGCGGGGGTGAGGTGAACATTCAGTACTTC

abundance: .
d_gene: .
j_gene: TRBJ1-3
v_gene: TRBV2
CDR3aa: CASHWTASGNTIYF
CDR3nt: TGTGCCAGCCATTGGACAGCCTCTGGAAACACCATATATTTT

abundance: .
d_gene: .
j_gene: TRBJ2-7
v_gene: TRBV2
CDR3aa: CASNAGLVEQYF
CDR3nt: TGTGCCAGCAACGCGGGCCTGGTGGAGCAGTACTTC

abundance: .
d_gene: TRBD1
j_gene: TRBJ2-2
v_gene: TRBV4-1
CDR3aa: CASSPWTGRSTGELFF
CDR3nt: TGCGCCAGCAGTCCCTGGACAGGTCGTAGCACCGGGGAGCTGTTTTTT

abundance: .
d_gene: .
j_gene: TRBJ1-2
v_gene: TRBV19
CDR3aa: CASRPRTDTYGYTF
CDR3nt: TGTGCCAGTAGACCAAGGACAGATACCTATGGCTACACCTTC

abundance: once
d_gene: TRBD2
j_gene: TRBJ2-7
v_gene: TRBV27
CDR3aa: CASSIRAGGGEQYF
CDR3nt: TGTGCCAGCAGCATCAGAGCGGGAGGCGGCGAGCAGTACTTC

abundance: .
d_gene: .
j_gene: TRBJ1-2
v_gene: TRBV28
CDR3aa: CASSPSQRLWNYGYTF
CDR3nt: TGTGCCAGCAGTCCCTCTCAGAGGCTTTGGAACTATGGCTACACCTTC

abundance: .
d_gene: .
j_gene: TRBJ1-1
v_gene: TRBV14
CDR3aa: CASSRDRMNTEAFF
CDR3nt: TGTGCCAGCAGCCGTGACAGAATGAACACTGAAGCTTTCTTT

abundance: once
d_gene: TRBD2
j_gene: TRBJ2-2
v_gene: TRBV6-6
CDR3aa: CASNPLAGDTGELFF
CDR3nt: TGTGCCAGCAACCCACTAGCGGGGGACACCGGGGAGCTGTTTTTT

abundance: .
d_gene: TRBD1
j_gene: TRBJ2-1
v_gene: TRBV7-9
CDR3aa: CASSSGQRFHEQFF
CDR3nt: TGTGCCAGCAGCTCGGGACAGCGGTTTCATGAGCAGTTCTTC

abundance: .
d_gene: TRBD1
j_gene: TRBJ2-5
v_gene: TRBV5-4
CDR3aa: CASSLAGGGQETQYF
CDR3nt: TGTGCCAGCAGCTTGGCAGGGGGCGGTCAAGAGACCCAGTACTTC

abundance: .
d_gene: .
j_gene: TRBJ2-1
v_gene: TRBV4-3
CDR3aa: CASSLSRGNEQFF
CDR3nt: TGCGCCAGCAGCCTAAGTCGCGGCAATGAGCAGTTCTTC

abundance: .
d_gene: TRBD2
j_gene: TRBJ2-7
v_gene: TRBV6-5
CDR3aa: CASSFLAATNYEQYF
CDR3nt: TGTGCCAGCAGTTTTCTAGCGGCAACCAACTACGAGCAGTACTTC

abundance: .
d_gene: .
j_gene: TRBJ2-1
v_gene: TRBV7-3
CDR3aa: CASSSGDEQFF
CDR3nt: TGTGCCAGCAGTAGCGGAGATGAGCAGTTCTTC

abundance: .
d_gene: .
j_gene: TRBJ1-5
v_gene: TRBV6-8
CDR3aa: CASSSRGDNQPQHF
CDR3nt: TGTGCCAGCAGTTCCCGGGGGGATAATCAGCCCCAGCATTTT

abundance: .
d_gene: .
j_gene: TRBJ2-1
v_gene: TRBV7-2
CDR3aa: CASSLGGSDEQFF
CDR3nt: TGTGCCAGCAGCTTAGGAGGGAGCGATGAGCAGTTCTTC

abundance: once
d_gene: TRBD2
j_gene: TRBJ2-1
v_gene: TRBV7-8
CDR3aa: CASSFSSGELYNEQFF
CDR3nt: TGTGCCAGCAGCTTCTCTAGCGGGGAGCTATACAATGAGCAGTTCTTC

abundance: once
d_gene: TRBD2
j_gene: TRBJ2-7
v_gene: TRBV7-9
CDR3aa: CASSTGLAGPTYEQYF
CDR3nt: TGTGCCAGCAGCACAGGACTAGCGGGGCCGACCTACGAGCAGTACTTC

abundance: few
d_gene: TRBD1
j_gene: TRBJ2-1
v_gene: TRBV7-9
CDR3aa: CASSFRTGDLTDEQFF
CDR3nt: TGTGCCAGCAGCTTTAGAACAGGGGACCTTACTGATGAGCAGTTCTTC

abundance: .
d_gene: TRBD2
j_gene: TRBJ2-7
v_gene: TRBV2
CDR3aa: CASSEAGGSSYEQYF
CDR3nt: TGTGCCAGCAGTGAAGCGGGGGGGAGCTCCTACGAGCAGTACTTC

abundance: .
d_gene: .
j_gene: TRBJ2-4
v_gene: TRBV7-9
CDR3aa: CASSLAPEVRGSGNIQYF
CDR3nt: TGTGCCAGCAGCTTAGCACCGGAGGTTAGGGGGTCGGGAAACATTCAGTACTTC

abundance: once
d_gene: TRBD2
j_gene: TRBJ2-7
v_gene: TRBV7-8
CDR3aa: CASSLTPGAGVRYEQYF
CDR3nt: TGTGCCAGCAGCTTAACACCCGGTGCGGGGGTTCGGTACGAGCAGTACTTC

abundance: .
d_gene: .
j_gene: TRBJ1-5
v_gene: TRBV25-1
CDR3aa: CASSEYSSGEETQHF
CDR3nt: TGTGCCAGCAGTGAATATTCGAGTGGCGAGGAAACCCAGCATTTT